These 23 T cell receptor beta chains originate from one sample sequenced in a study of glioma-infiltrating T cells after dendritic cell vaccination (dated by TCRdb to between 2015 and 2016). To prepare the library, the immunoSEQ multiplex PCR assay was applied. TCRdb re-hosts the immuneACCESS table, in-frame sequences only. Its copies lack some clones; in the studies checked, an unresolved V gene accounts for under half of them, and the cause for the rest is not known. The sample has around 96,000 clones on record, 79% of them singletons. The ten largest clonotypes hold about 6.5% of the sample. This specimen was blood, taken before dendritic cell vaccination. These receptors were collected from a human donor with glioblastoma.

The chain carries TRBV27 and TRBJ1-6, with 7 nucleotides matching TRBD1. CDR1 MNHEY and CDR2 SMNVEV come from the germline V gene (reference sequence). This CDR3 is built from 14 residues. Germline trimming cut 6 bases from V and 4 bases from J; bases unmatched to any gene: 3. This CDR3 reads CASSLGQYNSPLHF. The DNA for the CDR3 is TGTGCCAGCAGCCTGGGACAGTATAATTCACCCCTCCACTTT.

This rearrangement joins TRBV14 to TRBJ2-2; weak D call: TRBD1 (6 bases). CDR3 length: 17 residues. Germline CDR1 reads SGHDN; CDR2 reads FVKESK. V gave up 0 bases and J gave up 1 base, with 12 bases separating them. For the CDR3, the DNA is TGTGCCAGCAGCCAAGACAGGGGATCTGTGAACACCGGGGAGCTGTTTTTT. It specifies CASSQDRGSVNTGELFF. Supplemented by reference TRBV14 and TRBJ2-2, the full variable domain reads EAGVTQFPSHSVIEKGQTVTLRCDPISGHDNLYWYRRVMGKEIKFLLHFVKESKQDESGMPNNRFLAERTGGTYSTLKVQPAELEDSGVYFCASSQDRGSVNTGELFFGEGSRLTVL.

This rearrangement joins TRBV6-1 to TRBJ2-7; D perhaps matches TRBD1 (6 bases). The CDR3 consists of 15 residues. The V gene lost 7 bases and the J gene lost 6 bases, with 22 bases spanning the gap. Germline V lookup: CDR1 MNHNS, CDR2 SASEGT. In DNA form, the CDR3 reads TGTGCCAGCACCCCAGGGTGGGGGCGTCCCCCCGAGCAGTACTTC. It translates to CASTPGWGRPPEQYF.

The chain recombines TRBV2 with TRBJ1-1; 8 bases align to TRBD1. V was pared by 7 bases and J by 1 base, with 11 bases of the junction left unmatched. This CDR3 is built from 16 residues. The germline V gene has CDR1 SNHLY and CDR2 FYNNEI. The CDR3: CASNWDRRTWNTEAFF. CDR3 in DNA: TGTGCCAGCAACTGGGACAGGCGTACGTGGAACACTGAAGCTTTCTTT.

V is TRBV9 and J is TRBJ2-3; tentative D call: TRBD2 (5 bases). The V and J ends lost 2 bases and 6 bases respectively, with 10 bases between them. The CDR3 length is 13 residues. Germline V gene lookup returns CDR1 SGDLS and CDR2 YYNGEE. CDR3 bases: TGTGCCAGCAGCGTCACCACGGGGGATACGCAGTATTTT. Amino acid sequence: CASSVTTGDTQYF.

The gene calls are TRBV19 and TRBJ1-1, with D unresolved. This CDR3 is 13 amino acids long. V lost 3 bases and J 3 bases, leaving 8 bases between the germline ends. Germline V gene sequence: CDR1 LNHDA, CDR2 SQIVND (reference sequence). The chain's CDR3 is CASSIERDTEAFF. The CDR3 nucleotides are TGTGCCAGTAGTATCGAGAGGGACACTGAAGCTTTCTTT.

The chain has TRBV27 and TRBJ2-7; TRBD2 agrees at 9 bases. The CDR3 extends over 14 amino acids. Germline V gene data show CDR1 as MNHEY and CDR2 as SMNVEV (reference sequence). Trimming removed 4 bases from V and 2 bases from J; junction bases left unmatched: 3. The CDR3 loop is CASSWTSDPYEQYF. DNA of the CDR3: TGTGCCAGCAGTTGGACTAGCGACCCCTACGAGCAGTACTTC.

The rearrangement links TRBV11-2 to TRBJ2-7; D not certain. The germline V and J ends were trimmed by 4 bases and 0 bases, with 10 bases remaining between them. CDR3 size: 14 residues. Germline loops: CDR1 SGHAT, CDR2 FQNNGV. The CDR3 bases are TGTGCCAGCAGCTCAGTCCCCTCCTCCTACGAGCAGTACTTC. Translation gives CASSSVPSSYEQYF.

J is TRBJ2-5 and V is TRBV6-1; 8 bases align to TRBD1. Germline CDR1 is MNHNS and CDR2 is SASEGT. V was pared by 5 bases and J by 4 bases, with 3 bases of the junction left unmatched. The CDR3 contains 13 residues. This CDR3 is CASSRQGRETQYF. As DNA, the CDR3 is TGTGCCAGCAGTCGACAGGGGCGAGAGACCCAGTACTTC.

This clone is medium-sized (0.01 to 0.1%) by share. This rearrangement joins TRBV25-1 to TRBJ1-2; D gene uncertain. The CDR3 covers 15 residues. Germline V gene lookup returns CDR1 MGHDK and CDR2 SYGVNS. V lost 1 base and J 1 base, leaving 10 bases between the germline ends. As DNA, the CDR3 is TGTGCCAGCAGTGAATCTAACAGCCTTAACTATGGCTACACCTTC. Protein product: CASSESNSLNYGYTF.

This rearrangement joins TRBV6-6 to TRBJ1-5, with D maybe TRBD1 (6 bases). Germline V gene sequence: CDR1 MNHNY, CDR2 SVGAGI (reference sequence). The CDR3 is 14 amino acids. V was trimmed by 7 bases and J by 8 bases, leaving 18 bases between them. In nucleotides, the CDR3 is TGTGCCAGCACCGACCCGCCCAGGGGCGAGCCCCAGCATTTT. Translated: CASTDPPRGEPQHF.

The gene calls are TRBV2 and TRBJ2-1; TRBD2 aligns across 9 bases. The CDR3 totals 17 residues. Germline CDR1 reads SNHLY; CDR2 reads FYNNEI. The ends lost 5 bases at V and 2 bases at J; junction bases unmatched: 10. The DNA of the CDR3 is TGTGCCAGCAGTACAACGACTAGCGGCCTAACCTACAATGAGCAGTTCTTC. Its translation: CASSTTTSGLTYNEQFF.

The genes are TRBV2 and TRBJ2-3; TRBD2 aligns across 10 bases. V lost 6 bases to trimming and J lost 1 base; unmatched junction nucleotides: 1. The CDR3 is 14 residues long. CDR1 is SNHLY and CDR2 is FYNNEI in the germline V gene. Here the CDR3 DNA reads TGTGCCAGCAGAGGGACTAGCGGCACAGATACGCAGTATTTT. The encoded protein is CASRGTSGTDTQYF.

The chain links TRBV5-4 to TRBJ2-1; TRBD2 matches at 7 bases. Germline values: CDR1 SGHNT, CDR2 YYREEE (reference sequence). With V trimmed by 3 bases and J by 2 bases, 5 bases remained unmatched. The CDR3 loop spans 15 amino acids. The CDR3 loop reads CASSSLAEPYNEQFF. The CDR3 nucleotides read TGTGCCAGCAGCTCTCTAGCGGAACCCTACAATGAGCAGTTCTTC. Full variable domain (rest looked up from reference TRBV5-4 and TRBJ2-1): ETGVTQSPTHLIKTRGQQVTLRCSSQSGHNTVSWYQQALGQGPQFIFQYYREEENGRGNFPPRFSGLQFPNYSSELNVNALELDDSALYLCASSSLAEPYNEQFFGPGTRLTVL.

Only a few counts were recorded for this clone. The chain carries TRBV18 and TRBJ1-2; 9 nucleotides align to TRBD1. V lost 3 bases and J lost 2; bases outside the gene matches: 7. The CDR3 length is 16 residues. Germline assignment: CDR1 KGHSH and CDR2 LQKENI. The CDR3 DNA follows: TGTGCCAGCTCACCGAACAGGGGGCGGAGCAACTATGGCTACACCTTC. Encoded protein: CASSPNRGRSNYGYTF.

V is TRBV6-6 and J is TRBJ2-3, with D possibly matching TRBD1 (5 bases). The CDR3 sequence is 13 residues long. V lost 4 bases, J lost 3 bases, and 8 bases lay in between. CDR1 MNHNY and CDR2 SVGAGI come from the germline V gene (reference sequence). The CDR3 bases are TGTGCCAGCAGTTTAGACAGAACAGATACGCAGTATTTT. This encodes CASSLDRTDTQYF.

The gene calls are TRBV30 and TRBJ2-3, with 7 bases aligning to TRBD2. CDR1 GTSNPN and CDR2 SVGIG come from the germline V gene (reference sequence). V lost 0 bases, J lost 6 bases, and 6 bases stayed unmatched. The CDR3 loop spans 14 amino acids. The CDR3 loop is CAWSVTGRRDTQYF. The CDR3, as DNA: TGTGCCTGGAGTGTAACCGGGAGGAGGGATACGCAGTATTTT.

The gene calls are TRBV11-2 and TRBJ1-6; 10 bases fit TRBD1. The CDR3 is 14 amino acids. With 3 bases clipped from V and 11 bases from J, the junction kept 4 bases outside the gene matches. Per the germline V gene, CDR1 is SGHAT and CDR2 is FQNNGV. The CDR3 DNA is TGTGCCAGCAGCTTCTTGGGACAGGGGACACCCCTCCACTTT. Translated: CASSFLGQGTPLHF.

This clone appeared a few times. A junction end diverges from the germline sequence, so it may reflect a read error. The J gene is TRBJ2-1, the V gene TRBV10-2; TRBD2 matches 10 bases. The CDR3 sequence is 15 residues long. In germline, CDR1 is WSHSY, CDR2 SAAADI. CDR3 DNA sequence: TGTGCCAGCAGTCTCACTAGCGGGGCTAACAATGAGCAGTTCTTC. This translates into CASSLTSGANNEQFF.

This clone showed up just a few times. The rearrangement uses TRBV6-1 and TRBJ2-2; D uncertain. V lost 3 bases to trimming and J lost 3 bases, with 11 bases between them. Germline CDR1 is MNHNS and CDR2 is SASEGT. CDR3 length: 15 amino acids. The CDR3 coding sequence is TGTGCCAGCAGTGAGATAGTGTTGTACACCGGGGAGCTGTTTTTT. As protein: CASSEIVLYTGELFF.

The CDR3 nucleotides read TGTGCCAGCAGCTTGGGAACAGGGTCACCTGAGCAGTTCTTC. Amino acids: CASSLGTGSPEQFF. The V call is TRBV5-4, the J call TRBJ2-1; D might be TRBD1 (6 bases). Between the trimmed V and J ends, which lost 0 bases and 9 bases, there was a span of 13 bases. There are 14 residues in the CDR3. Germline V CDR1 and CDR2: SGHNT, YYREEE (reference sequence).

The V gene is TRBV5-1, the J gene TRBJ1-1, with no clear D. This CDR3 region has 15 residues. Germline V lookup: CDR1 SGHRS, CDR2 YFSETQ. V was shortened by 0 bases and J by 6 bases, with 15 bases between the two germline ends. The DNA for the CDR3 is TGCGCCAGCAGCTTGGCGTATAGCGAAGGGTCTGAAGCTTTCTTT. It codes for CASSLAYSEGSEAFF.

In this sample, this clone turned up a few times. J is TRBJ2-1 and V is TRBV12-2; the table's D call, TRBD2, was not checked against the DNA. TRBV12-2 has pseudogene status. This CDR3 contains 19 residues. The CDR3 is CASRLGPPRQDRVEDEQFF. The CDR3 DNA reads TGTGCAAGTCGCTTAGGCCCCCCCCGCCAAGATAGGGTGGAGGATGAGCAGTTCTTC.